This T cell receptor (beta chain) was found in a study of blood T cell repertoires in COVID-19 (dated by TCRdb to 2018 to 2021). Notes on the research overall: The collaborator samples originated in the United States, Italy and Spain and spanned the acute and convalescent phases of COVID-19. Subjects who had been exposed to COVID-19, were actively infected with it, or had recovered from it provided the deeply sampled blood TCRbeta repertoires that made up the dataset. Sample metadata almost always included a de-identified subject ID, COVID-19 status, age in years and sex. HLA class I and class II types, where available, came from metadata supplied by the sample provider rather than from assay-based typing. The repertoires were released in a freely available public database intended as a resource for research on the immune response to SARS-CoV-2. The samples were drawn from the first 160 participants of the ongoing ImmuneRACE study and from 950 to 1,500 subjects provided by 6 global collaborators. The material from the prospective study consisted of cDNA or gDNA derived from T cells, B-cell-depleted T cells, or PBMCs.

Each collaborating institution followed its own protocols to collect whole blood in K2EDTA tubes. For TCRbeta analysis, collaborator samples were shipped as frozen whole blood, as isolated PBMCs, or as DNA extracted from either sample type. Worth noting for this clone: This clone's antigen is unknown. Base qualities are not at hand, and no much larger clone is one base apart.

From its cysteine to its phenylalanine, the CDR3 spans 14 amino acids. Just CDR3 DNA is preserved here, 42 bases in frame from base 1. At the junction V is shortened by 4 bases and J by 1 base; bases outside the gene matches: 3. In the germline V gene (reference sequence), CDR1 corresponds to MNHEY and CDR2 to SMNVEV. General findings and caveats noted by the study authors: How much clinical and demographic metadata was included differed by source and by participant, and the metadata was provided uncurated.

TCRbeta CDR3 regions were amplified from genomic DNA by means of the immunoSEQ Assay, a bias-controlled multiplex PCR. Per the authors' processing: Within the assay, amplification of reference gene primers was used to estimate how many nucleated cells each sample contained. Sequence reads were collapsed and filtered to measure the absolute abundance of every unique TCRbeta CDR3 rearrangement. For each sample, productive Simpson clonality was calculated as the square root of Simpson's diversity index over productive rearrangements. TCRdb took this table from immuneACCESS and kept in-frame rearrangements with V and J called. Such tables lack part of the clones; where checked against another copy, unresolved V genes explain under half of the gap, and the rest is unexplained. The V and J calls and clone size come from that table; D and trimming were worked out from the DNA. The table for this sample lists approximately 210,000 clones; around 89% of them were counted only once. Approximately 4.4% of the sample goes to the ten largest clones.

The receptor chain draws on TRBV27 and TRBJ1-1; the junction holds 7 bases that match TRBD1. The TCR originated in a human donor in a cohort sampled during active COVID-19. The sample was peripheral blood. The nucleotide sequence reads as follows: TGTGCCAGCAGTTCCGGGACAGCGAACACTGAAGCTTTCTTT. This gives the protein CASSSGTANTEAFF.